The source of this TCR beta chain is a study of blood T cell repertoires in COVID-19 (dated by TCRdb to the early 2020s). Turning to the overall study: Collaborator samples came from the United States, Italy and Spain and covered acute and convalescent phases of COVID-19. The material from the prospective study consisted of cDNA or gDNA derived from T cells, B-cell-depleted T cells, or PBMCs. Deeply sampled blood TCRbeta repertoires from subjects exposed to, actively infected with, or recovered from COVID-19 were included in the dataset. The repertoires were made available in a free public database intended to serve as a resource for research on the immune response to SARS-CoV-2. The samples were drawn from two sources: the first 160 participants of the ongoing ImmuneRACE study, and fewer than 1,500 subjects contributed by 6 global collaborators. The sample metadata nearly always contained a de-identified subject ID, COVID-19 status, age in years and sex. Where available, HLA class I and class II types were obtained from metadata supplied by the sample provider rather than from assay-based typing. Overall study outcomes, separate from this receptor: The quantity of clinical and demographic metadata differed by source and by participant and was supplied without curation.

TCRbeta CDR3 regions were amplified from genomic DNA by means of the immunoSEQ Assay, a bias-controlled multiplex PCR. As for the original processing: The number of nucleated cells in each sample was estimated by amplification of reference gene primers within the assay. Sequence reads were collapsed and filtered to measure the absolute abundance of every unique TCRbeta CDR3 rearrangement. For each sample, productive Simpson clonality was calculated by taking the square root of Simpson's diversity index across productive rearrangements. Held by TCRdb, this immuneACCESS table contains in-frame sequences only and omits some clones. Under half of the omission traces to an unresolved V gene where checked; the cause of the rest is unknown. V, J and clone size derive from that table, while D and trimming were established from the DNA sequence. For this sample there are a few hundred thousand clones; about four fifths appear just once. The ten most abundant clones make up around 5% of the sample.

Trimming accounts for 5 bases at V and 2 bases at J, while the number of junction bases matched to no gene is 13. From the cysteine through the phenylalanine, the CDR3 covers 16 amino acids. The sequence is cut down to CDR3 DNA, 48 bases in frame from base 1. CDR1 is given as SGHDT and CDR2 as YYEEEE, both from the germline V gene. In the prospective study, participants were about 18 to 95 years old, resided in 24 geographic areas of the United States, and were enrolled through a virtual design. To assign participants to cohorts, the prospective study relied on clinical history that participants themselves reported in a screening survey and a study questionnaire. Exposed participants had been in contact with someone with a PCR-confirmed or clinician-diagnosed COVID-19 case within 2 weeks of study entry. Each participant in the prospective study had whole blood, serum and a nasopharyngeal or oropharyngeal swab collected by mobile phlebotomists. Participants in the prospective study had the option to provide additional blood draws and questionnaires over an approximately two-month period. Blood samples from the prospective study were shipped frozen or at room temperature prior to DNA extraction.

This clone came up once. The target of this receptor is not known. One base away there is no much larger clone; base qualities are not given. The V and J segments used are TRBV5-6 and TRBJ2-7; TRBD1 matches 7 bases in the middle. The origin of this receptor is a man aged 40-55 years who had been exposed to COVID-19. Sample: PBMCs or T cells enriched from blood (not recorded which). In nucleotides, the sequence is TGTGCCAGCAGTCTAATTGCCGGGACAGCCACCTACGAGCAGTACTTC. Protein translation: CASSLIAGTATYEQYF.